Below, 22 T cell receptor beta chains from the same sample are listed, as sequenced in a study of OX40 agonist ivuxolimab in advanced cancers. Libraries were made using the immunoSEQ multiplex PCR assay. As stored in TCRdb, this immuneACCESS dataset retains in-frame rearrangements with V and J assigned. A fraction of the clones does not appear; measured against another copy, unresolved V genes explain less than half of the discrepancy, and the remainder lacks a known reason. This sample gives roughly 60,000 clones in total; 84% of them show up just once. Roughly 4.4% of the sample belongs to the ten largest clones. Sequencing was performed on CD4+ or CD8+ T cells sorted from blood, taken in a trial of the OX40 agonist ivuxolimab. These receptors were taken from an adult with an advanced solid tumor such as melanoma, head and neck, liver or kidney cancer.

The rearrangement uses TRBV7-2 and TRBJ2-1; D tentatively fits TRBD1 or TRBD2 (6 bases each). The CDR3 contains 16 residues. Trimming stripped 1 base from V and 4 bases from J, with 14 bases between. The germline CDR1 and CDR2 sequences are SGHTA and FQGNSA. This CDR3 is CASSLGTSRGYNEQFF. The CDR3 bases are TGTGCCAGCAGCTTAGGCACTAGCAGGGGTTACAATGAGCAGTTCTTC. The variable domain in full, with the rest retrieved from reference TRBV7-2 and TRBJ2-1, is GAGVSQSPSNKVTEKGKDVELRCDPISGHTALYWYRQSLGQGLEFLIYFQGNSAPDKSGLPSDRFSAERTGGSVSTLTIQRTQQEDSAVYLCASSLGTSRGYNEQFFGPGTRLTVL.

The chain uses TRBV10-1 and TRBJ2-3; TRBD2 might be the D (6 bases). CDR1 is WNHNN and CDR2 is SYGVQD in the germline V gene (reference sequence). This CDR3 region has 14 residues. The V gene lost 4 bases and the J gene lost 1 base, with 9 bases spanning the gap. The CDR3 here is CASSAGGGTDTQYF. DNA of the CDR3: TGCGCCAGCAGTGCCGGCGGGGGCACAGATACGCAGTATTTT.

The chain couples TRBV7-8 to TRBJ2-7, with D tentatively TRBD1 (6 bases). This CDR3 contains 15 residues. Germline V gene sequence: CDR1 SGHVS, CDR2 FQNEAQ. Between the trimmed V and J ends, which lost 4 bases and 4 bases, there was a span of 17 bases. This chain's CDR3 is CASSSKVGGSYEQYF. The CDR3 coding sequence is TGTGCCAGCAGCTCCAAGGTAGGGGGTTCGTACGAGCAGTACTTC.

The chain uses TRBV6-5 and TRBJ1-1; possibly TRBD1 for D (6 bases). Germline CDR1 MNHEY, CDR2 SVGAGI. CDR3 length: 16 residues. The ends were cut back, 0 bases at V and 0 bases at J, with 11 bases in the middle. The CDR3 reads CASSYSGDTVNTEAFF. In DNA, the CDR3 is TGTGCCAGCAGTTACTCAGGGGACACCGTGAACACTGAAGCTTTCTTT.

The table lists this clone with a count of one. CDR3 amino acids: CASSDPGGYTDTQYF. The CDR3 DNA reads TGTGCCAGCAGTGATCCAGGGGGCTACACAGATACGCAGTATTTT. The gene calls are TRBV2 and TRBJ2-3; TRBD1 matches 8 bases. The CDR3 loop spans 15 amino acids. In germline, CDR1 is SNHLY, CDR2 FYNNEI. With 3 bases clipped from V and 2 bases from J, the junction kept 4 bases outside the gene matches. The variable domain in full, with the rest retrieved from reference TRBV2 and TRBJ2-3, is EPEVTQTPSHQVTQMGQEVILRCVPISNHLYFYWYRQILGQKVEFLVSFYNNEISEKSEIFDDQFSVERPDGSNFTLKIRSTKLEDSAMYFCASSDPGGYTDTQYFGPGTRLTVL.

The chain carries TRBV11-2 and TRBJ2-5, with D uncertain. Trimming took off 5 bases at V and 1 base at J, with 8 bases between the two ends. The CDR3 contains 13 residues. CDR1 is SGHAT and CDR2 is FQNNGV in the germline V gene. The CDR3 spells CASSQWTQETQYF. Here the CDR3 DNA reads TGTGCCAGCAGCCAGTGGACCCAAGAGACCCAGTACTTC.

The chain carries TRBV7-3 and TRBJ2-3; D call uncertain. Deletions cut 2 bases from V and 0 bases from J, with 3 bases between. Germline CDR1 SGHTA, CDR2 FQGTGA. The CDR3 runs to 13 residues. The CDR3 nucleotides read TGTGCCAGCAGCTTAGCCAGCACAGATACGCAGTATTTT. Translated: CASSLASTDTQYF.

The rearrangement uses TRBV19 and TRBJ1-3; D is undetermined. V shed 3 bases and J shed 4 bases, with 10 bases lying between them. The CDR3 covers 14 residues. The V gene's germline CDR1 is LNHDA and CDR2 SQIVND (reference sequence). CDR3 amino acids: CASSIPGFGNTIYF. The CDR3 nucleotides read TGTGCCAGTAGTATTCCGGGTTTCGGAAACACCATATATTTT.

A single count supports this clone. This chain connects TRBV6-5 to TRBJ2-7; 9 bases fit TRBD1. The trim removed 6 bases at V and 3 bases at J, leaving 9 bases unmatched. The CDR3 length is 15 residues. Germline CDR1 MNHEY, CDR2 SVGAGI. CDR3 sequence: CASSPYRGRRYEQYF. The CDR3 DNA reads TGTGCCAGCAGCCCCTACAGGGGGCGTCGCTACGAGCAGTACTTC.

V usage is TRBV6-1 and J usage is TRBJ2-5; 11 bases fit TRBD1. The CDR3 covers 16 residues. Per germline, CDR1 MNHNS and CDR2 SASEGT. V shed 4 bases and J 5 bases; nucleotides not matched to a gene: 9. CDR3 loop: CASSARGDRGLETQYF. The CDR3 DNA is TGTGCCAGCAGTGCGCGGGGGGACAGGGGGTTGGAGACCCAGTACTTC.

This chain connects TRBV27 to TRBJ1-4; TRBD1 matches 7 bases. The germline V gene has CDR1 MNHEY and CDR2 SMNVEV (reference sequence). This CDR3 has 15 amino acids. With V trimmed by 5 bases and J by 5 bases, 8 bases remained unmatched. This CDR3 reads CASSGGQFSNEKLFF. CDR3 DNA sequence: TGTGCCAGCAGTGGGGGACAGTTCTCGAATGAAAAACTGTTTTTT. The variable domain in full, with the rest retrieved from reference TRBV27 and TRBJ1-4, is EAQVTQNPRYLITVTGKKLTVTCSQNMNHEYMSWYRQDPGLGLRQIYYSMNVEVTDKGDVPEGYKVSRKEKRNFPLILESPSPNQTSLYFCASSGGQFSNEKLFFGSGTQLSVL.

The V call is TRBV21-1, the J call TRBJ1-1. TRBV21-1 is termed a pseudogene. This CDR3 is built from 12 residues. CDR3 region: CASSQKVGRSFF. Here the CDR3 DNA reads TGTGCCAGCAGCCAAAAAGTAGGTCGGTCTTTCTTT.

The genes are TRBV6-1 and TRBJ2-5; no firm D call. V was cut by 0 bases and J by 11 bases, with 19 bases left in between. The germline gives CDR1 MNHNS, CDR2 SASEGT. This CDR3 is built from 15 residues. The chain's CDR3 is CASSEAGTVRIEQYF. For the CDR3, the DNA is TGTGCCAGCAGTGAAGCTGGAACGGTACGGATTGAGCAGTACTTC.

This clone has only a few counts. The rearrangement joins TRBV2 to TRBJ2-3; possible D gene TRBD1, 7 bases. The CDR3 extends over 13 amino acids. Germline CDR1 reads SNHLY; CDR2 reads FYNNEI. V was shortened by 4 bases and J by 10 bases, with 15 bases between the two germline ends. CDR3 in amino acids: CASSVLTGRPQYF. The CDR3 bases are TGTGCCAGCAGTGTCTTGACAGGGAGGCCGCAGTATTTT.

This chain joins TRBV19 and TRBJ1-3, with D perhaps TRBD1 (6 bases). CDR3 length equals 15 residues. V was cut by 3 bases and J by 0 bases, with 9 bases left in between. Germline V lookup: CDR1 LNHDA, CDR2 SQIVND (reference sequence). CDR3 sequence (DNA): TGTGCCAGTAGTATGCAGGGGCGCTCTGGAAACACCATATATTTT. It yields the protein CASSMQGRSGNTIYF.

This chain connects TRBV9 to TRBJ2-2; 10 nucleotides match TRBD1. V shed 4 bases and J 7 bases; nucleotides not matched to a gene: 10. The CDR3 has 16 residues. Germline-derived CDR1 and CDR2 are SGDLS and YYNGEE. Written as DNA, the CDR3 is TGTGCCAGCAGCTCCCGCGACAGGGGGCGCGACGGGGAGCTGTTTTTT. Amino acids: CASSSRDRGRDGELFF. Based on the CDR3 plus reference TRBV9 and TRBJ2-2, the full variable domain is DSGVTQTPKHLITATGQRVTLRCSPRSGDLSVYWYQQSLDQGLQFLIQYYNGEERAKGNILERFSAQQFPDLHSELNLSSLELGDSALYFCASSSRDRGRDGELFFGEGSRLTVL.

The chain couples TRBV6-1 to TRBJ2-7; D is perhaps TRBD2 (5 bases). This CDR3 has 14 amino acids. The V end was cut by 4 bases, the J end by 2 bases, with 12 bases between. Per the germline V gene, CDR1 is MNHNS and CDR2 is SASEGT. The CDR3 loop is CASSVVEVTYEQYF. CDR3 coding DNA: TGTGCCAGCAGTGTGGTGGAGGTCACCTACGAGCAGTACTTC.

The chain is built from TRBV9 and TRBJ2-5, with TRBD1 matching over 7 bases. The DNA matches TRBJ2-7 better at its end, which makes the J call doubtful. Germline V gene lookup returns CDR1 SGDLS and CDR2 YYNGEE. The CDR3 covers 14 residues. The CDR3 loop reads CASSVGTGVDEQYF. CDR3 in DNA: TGTGCCAGCAGCGTAGGTACAGGGGTGGACGAGCAGTACTTC.

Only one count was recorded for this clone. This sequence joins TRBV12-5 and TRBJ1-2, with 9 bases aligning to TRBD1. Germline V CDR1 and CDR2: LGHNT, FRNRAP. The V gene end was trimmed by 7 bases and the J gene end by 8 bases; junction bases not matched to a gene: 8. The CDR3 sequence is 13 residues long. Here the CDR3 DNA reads TGTGCTAGTGCTCCACAGGGGGCAGGGGGCTACACCTTC. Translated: CASAPQGAGGYTF.

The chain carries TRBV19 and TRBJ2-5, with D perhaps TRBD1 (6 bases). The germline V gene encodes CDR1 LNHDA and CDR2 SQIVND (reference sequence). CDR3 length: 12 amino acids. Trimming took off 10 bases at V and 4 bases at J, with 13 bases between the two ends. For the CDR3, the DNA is TGTGCCACCTCGGTCAGGGGAGAGACCCAGTACTTC. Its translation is CATSVRGETQYF.

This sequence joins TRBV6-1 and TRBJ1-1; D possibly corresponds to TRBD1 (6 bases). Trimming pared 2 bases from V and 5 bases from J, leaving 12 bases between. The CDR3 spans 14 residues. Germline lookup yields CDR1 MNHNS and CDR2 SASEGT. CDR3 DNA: TGTGCCAGCAGTGAAACAGGGACGGAGACTGAAGCTTTCTTT. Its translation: CASSETGTETEAFF.

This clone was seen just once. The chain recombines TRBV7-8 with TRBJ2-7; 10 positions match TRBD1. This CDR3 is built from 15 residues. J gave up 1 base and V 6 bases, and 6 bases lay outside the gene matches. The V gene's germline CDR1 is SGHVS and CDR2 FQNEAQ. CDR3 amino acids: CASSPQDRGSYEQYF. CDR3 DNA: TGTGCCAGCAGTCCCCAGGACAGGGGGTCCTACGAGCAGTACTTC.